This TCR beta chain was found in a study of OX40 agonist ivuxolimab in advanced cancers. The table came from immunoSEQ multiplex PCR; TCRdb's copy has only in-frame clones and leaves some out. The table lists 30,000 to 45,000 clones, 82% of them singletons, with roughly 1.8% in the top ten. CDR1 is SQVTM and CDR2 is ANQGSEA in the germline V gene. With V trimmed by 7 bases and J by 4 bases, 9 bases remained unmatched. This CDR3 has 13 amino acids. This TCR was recovered from an adult with an advanced solid tumor such as melanoma, head and neck, liver or kidney cancer. The chain has TRBV29-1 and TRBJ2-7, with 8 bases aligning to TRBD2. The source material was CD4+ or CD8+ T cells sorted from blood, sampled in a trial of the OX40 agonist ivuxolimab. This CDR3 reads CSAKAGALYEQYF. The CDR3 DNA reads TGCAGCGCCAAAGCGGGGGCCTTATACGAGCAGTACTTC.